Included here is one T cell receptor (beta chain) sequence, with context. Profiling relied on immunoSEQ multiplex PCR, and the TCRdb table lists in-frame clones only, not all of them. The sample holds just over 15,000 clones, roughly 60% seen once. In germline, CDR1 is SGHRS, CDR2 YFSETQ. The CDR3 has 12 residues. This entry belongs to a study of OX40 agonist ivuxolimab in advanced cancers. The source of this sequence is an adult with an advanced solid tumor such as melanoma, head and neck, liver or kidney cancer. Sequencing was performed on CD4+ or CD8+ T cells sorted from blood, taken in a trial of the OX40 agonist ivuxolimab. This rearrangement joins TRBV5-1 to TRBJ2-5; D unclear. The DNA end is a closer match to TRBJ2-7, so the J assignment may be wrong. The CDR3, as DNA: TGCGCCAGCAGCTTGACGGGCTACGAGCAGTACTTC. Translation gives CASSLTGYEQYF.